This TCR beta chain was captured in a study of blood T cell repertoires in COVID-19. On the study more broadly: Donors in the United States, Italy and Spain gave samples during acute or convalescent COVID-19.

J was trimmed by 0 bases and V by 6 bases; bases with no gene match: 4. The CDR3 length is 16 residues. Germline CDR1 and CDR2: LNHDA and SQIVND (reference sequence). The assay was immunoSEQ multiplex PCR, and TCRdb's table has in-frame clones only and misses some. The sample has about 260,000 clones; 70% to 90% are singletons. This clone was recorded only once. Sequences were obtained from peripheral blood. This chain connects TRBV19 to TRBJ2-6; TRBD1 matches at 8 bases. This sequence originates from a woman between 55 and 75 years old with COVID-19, enrolled during active disease. The CDR3 DNA is TGTGCCAGTAGGGGGACAGGACGCTCTGGGGCCAACGTCCTGACTTTC. Protein product: CASRGTGRSGANVLTF.